This T cell receptor beta chain was captured by sequencing in a study of cytomegalovirus exposure and HLA in healthy donors. Of note for this clone: No antigen is known for it.

Use of 60 Vbeta and 13 Jbeta primers characterized the PCR. In the original workflow: In a later analysis, tens of millions of unique TCR beta chains included roughly 11 million shared by two or more donors. Assay used: immunoSEQ multiplex PCR; TCRdb lists only in-frame clones, some missing. V and J calls and clone size come straight from that table; D and trimming were deduced from the DNA. The sample lists about 120,000 clones, around three quarters occurring once. General observations from the study: Later, TCR association rates were found to vary by HLA locus, highest for DRB1 and lowest for HLA-C.

This CDR3 comprises 12 residues. Per the germline V gene, CDR1 is MNHEY and CDR2 is SMNVEV (reference sequence). V gene TRBV27 combines with J gene TRBJ2-5; 7 bases map to TRBD2. The DNA matches TRBJ2-7 better at its end, which makes the J call doubtful. The receptor was derived from a man aged 18 to 29 in good health and CMV-seropositive. The sample comprised PBMCs. The CDR3, as DNA: TGTGCCAGCAGTCCTAGCGGCTACGAGCAGTACTTC. Translation: CASSPSGYEQYF.